The 3 T cell receptor beta chains reported below all come from one sample, sequenced in a study of T cells expressing NK-cell markers. From its re-call of the 5' RACE reads, TCRdb lists each CDR3 protein once, without DNA. This sample's table reports some 500,000 distinct CDR3 sequences. The sequencing sample was made of blood T cells: a sorted CD56 or NKG2C T cell subset, CD4+ or CD8+ T cells, or bulk PBMC T cells (not recorded which). These receptors were collected from a woman in her fifties or sixties in good health.

The gene calls are TRBV12-3 or TRBV12-4 and TRBJ1-4. The CDR3 sequence is 14 residues long. CDR3: CASSSLLPNEKLFF.

The rearrangement uses TRBV7-2 and TRBJ2-2; there is no DNA to check the TCRdb D call of TRBD1. Germline CDR1 is SGHTA and CDR2 is FQGNSA. CDR3 size: 16 residues. The CDR3 protein is CASSSQGQRGAGELFF.

This chain uses TRBV2 with TRBJ1-1; TCRdb designates TRBD1, a call that cannot be tested without DNA. Germline loops: CDR1 SNHLY, CDR2 FYNNEI. The CDR3 is made up of 14 amino acids. CDR3 sequence reads: CASSRQARDTEAFF. Variable domain in full (rest from reference TRBV2 and TRBJ1-1): EPEVTQTPSHQVTQMGQEVILRCVPISNHLYFYWYRQILGQKVEFLVSFYNNEISEKSEIFDDQFSVERPDGSNFTLKIRSTKLEDSAMYFCASSRQARDTEAFFGQGTRLTVV.